The 27 T cell receptor beta chains given below trace back to one sample, sequenced in a study of T cell repertoires in cytomegalovirus infection. Their antigens remain unidentified. TCRdb re-called the reads through MiXCR, storing one row per CDR3 protein. The sample has some 900,000 distinct CDR3 sequences; about 31% are singletons. The specimen comprised cultured CD8+ T cells from PBMCs, sampled from culture after CMV antigen stimulation. The receptors derive from a human donor in good health (CMV status not recorded). Some clones in this sample may be carry-over from other donors' samples.

This clonotype has a handful of counts. The rearrangement uses TRBV18 and TRBJ2-1; D is uncertain. Germline values: CDR1 KGHSH, CDR2 LQKENI. CDR3 length: 16 amino acids. Trimming shortened V by 0 bases and J by 8 bases, and 17 bases separated the two germline ends. The CDR3 DNA is TGTGCCAGCTCACCACCGGAGAGGCTAGTACGCGATGAGCAGTTCTTC. Translating it yields CASSPPERLVRDEQFF.

There are a few counts of this clonotype. The rearrangement uses TRBV19 and TRBJ1-1, with D possibly being TRBD1 (6 bases). V was trimmed by 3 bases and J by 4 bases, leaving 15 bases between them. The CDR3 has 15 amino acids. Germline CDR1 is LNHDA and CDR2 is SQIVND (reference sequence). The DNA of the CDR3 is TGTGCCAGTAGTATTGGGGGGCCAAGGGGCACTGAAGCTTTCTTT. This codes for CASSIGGPRGTEAFF.

This clonotype was counted ten times or more. This chain links TRBV5-5 with TRBJ2-7; 8 bases agree with TRBD1. The V segment lost 2 bases and the J segment 5 bases; nucleotides outside the gene matches: 9. This CDR3 has 15 amino acids. Germline CDR1 is SGHKS and CDR2 is YYEKEE (reference sequence). The CDR3 protein is CASSFSPDRVDEQYF. CDR3 DNA: TGTGCCAGCAGCTTCTCCCCGGACAGGGTGGACGAGCAGTACTTC.

This chain uses TRBV19 with TRBJ2-7; a weak D match, TRBD1 (6 bases). The V gene lost 10 bases and the J gene lost 5 bases, with 12 bases spanning the gap. The germline V gene has CDR1 LNHDA and CDR2 SQIVND (reference sequence). The CDR3 length is 11 residues. CDR3 in amino acids: CATRGVHEQYF. CDR3 in DNA: TGTGCCACCAGGGGCGTCCACGAGCAGTACTTC.

This clonotype has just a few counts. V and J are TRBV7-9 and TRBJ2-5; 8 bases map to TRBD2. Losses at the gene ends were 5 bases for V and 1 base for J; bases not matched to a gene: 3. The CDR3 runs to 14 residues. CDR1 and CDR2 from the germline V gene are SEHNR and FQNEAQ (reference sequence). This chain's CDR3 is CASSPGGLQETQYF. The CDR3 region has the DNA TGTGCCAGCAGCCCGGGGGGGCTCCAAGAGACCCAGTACTTC.

The CDR3 loop reads CASTNSGLSPLHF. DNA for the CDR3: TGTGCCAGTACCAACTCGGGACTATCACCCCTCCACTTT. The chain recombines TRBV19 with TRBJ1-6, with D tentatively TRBD1 (5 bases). Germline V gene sequence: CDR1 LNHDA, CDR2 SQIVND (reference sequence). This CDR3 region has 13 residues. V lost 7 bases and J lost 10, with 14 bases in between.

The chain recombines TRBV7-2 with TRBJ1-1; D possibly corresponds to TRBD1 (6 bases). The CDR3 is made up of 18 amino acids. Germline assignment: CDR1 SGHTA and CDR2 FQGNSA. Trimming cost V 1 base and J 1 base, with 19 bases left between them. Here the CDR3 DNA reads TGTGCCAGCAGCTTAGACTTGGGGGCCCTTGCCACGAACACTGAAGCTTTCTTT. It is translated as CASSLDLGALATNTEAFF. Supplemented by reference TRBV7-2 and TRBJ1-1, the full variable domain reads GAGVSQSPSNKVTEKGKDVELRCDPISGHTALYWYRQSLGQGLEFLIYFQGNSAPDKSGLPSDRFSAERTGGSVSTLTIQRTQQEDSAVYLCASSLDLGALATNTEAFFGQGTRLTVV.

In this sample, this clonotype turned up many times. The chain links TRBV7-9 to TRBJ2-3; 8 bases are shared with TRBD1. In germline, CDR1 is SEHNR, CDR2 FQNEAQ (reference sequence). There are 16 residues in the CDR3. J was trimmed by 2 bases and V by 3 bases; bases with no gene match: 7. The CDR3 is CASSFWQGALTDTQYF. The CDR3 region has the DNA TGTGCCAGCAGCTTTTGGCAGGGGGCCCTCACAGATACGCAGTATTTT.

This clonotype was picked up a small number of times. This chain joins TRBV3-1 and TRBJ2-7; maybe TRBD2 (6 bases). This CDR3 comprises 17 residues. V lost 4 bases to trimming and J lost 5 bases, with 24 bases between them. Per the germline V gene, CDR1 is LGHDT and CDR2 is YNNKEL (reference sequence). CDR3 loop: CASSLNPIRLGGDEQYF. As DNA, the CDR3 is TGTGCCAGCAGCCTTAACCCCATAAGACTAGGAGGGGACGAGCAGTACTTC.

A remark on this clonotype: One base away lies a much larger clone, so this may be a sequencing read error. The chain has TRBV28 and TRBJ1-5; the D gene is possibly TRBD1 (5 bases). The CDR3 sequence is 15 residues long. Germline V lookup: CDR1 MDHEN, CDR2 SYDVKM. The CDR3 nucleotides read TGTGCCAGCAGTTTGGAGCAGGGTATCAATCAGTCCCAGCATTTT. Amino acids: CASSLEQGINQSQHF.

The chain employs TRBV6-5 and TRBJ2-1, with 7 bases identical to TRBD2. This CDR3 comprises 16 residues. Looked up from germline, CDR1 is MNHEY and CDR2 is SVGAGI. With 0 bases clipped from V and 6 bases from J, the junction kept 8 bases outside the gene matches. CDR3 bases: TGTGCCAGCAGTTACTCGTGGGGGGGGTCTTTCAATGAGCAGTTCTTC. Protein product: CASSYSWGGSFNEQFF.

This clonotype was recorded at least ten times. This chain joins TRBV9 and TRBJ2-1; D gene ambiguous. The CDR3 is made up of 13 amino acids. V lost 5 bases and J 4 bases, leaving 10 bases between the germline ends. CDR1 is SGDLS and CDR2 is YYNGEE in the germline V gene. Here the CDR3 reads CASSPMGYNEQFF. The CDR3 DNA reads TGTGCCAGCAGTCCCATGGGGTACAATGAGCAGTTCTTC.

The chain is built from TRBV6-2 or TRBV6-3 and TRBJ1-1; the match to TRBD1 covers 8 bases. Trimming cost V 2 bases and J 1 base; bases outside gene matches: 6. The CDR3 runs 16 residues. The germline gives CDR1 MNHEY, CDR2 SVGEGT. CDR3 loop: CASSYSNGQGNTEAFF. Written as DNA, the CDR3 is TGTGCCAGCAGTTACAGCAATGGACAGGGGAACACTGAAGCTTTCTTT.

This CDR3 is CASSEEDLWTDTQYF. The CDR3 DNA sequence: TGTGCCAGCAGTGAAGAGGATCTCTGGACAGATACGCAGTATTTT. The chain couples TRBV25-1 to TRBJ2-3, with D hard to call. Looked up from germline, CDR1 is MGHDK and CDR2 is SYGVNS. Trimming shortened V by 2 bases and J by 3 bases, and 12 bases separated the two germline ends. This CDR3 is built from 15 residues.

This clonotype has only a few counts. As DNA, the CDR3 is TGTGCCAGCAGCGTTTCGGACAGGATGAACACTGAAGCTTTCTTT. Translation gives CASSVSDRMNTEAFF. The chain combines TRBV9 with TRBJ1-1, with 7 nucleotides matching TRBD1. The V segment lost 2 bases and the J segment 0 bases; nucleotides outside the gene matches: 4. Germline-derived CDR1 and CDR2 are SGDLS and YYNGEE. The CDR3 runs to 15 residues.

This clonotype appeared a single time. This CDR3 reads CASSHRDRGLDEQFF. In DNA, the CDR3 is TGCGCCAGCAGCCATCGGGACAGGGGGCTTGATGAGCAGTTCTTC. The chain combines TRBV4-1 with TRBJ2-1; the match to TRBD1 covers 12 bases. Germline V CDR1 and CDR2: MGHRA, YSYEKL. Trimming at V came to 3 bases and at J to 8 bases, leaving 5 bases not matched to a gene. The CDR3 is 15 residues long.

This clonotype came up a few times. The chain employs TRBV12-3 or TRBV12-4 and TRBJ1-5; D is unresolved. This CDR3 contains 16 residues. V was cut by 7 bases and J by 4 bases, with 20 bases left in between. The CDR3 loop reads CASNKKLPEANQPQHF. CDR3 nucleotides: TGTGCCAGCAATAAAAAGCTCCCGGAGGCAAATCAGCCCCAGCATTTT.

This clonotype was seen more than once but under ten times. This rearrangement joins TRBV6-5 to TRBJ2-2; TRBD2 might be the D (5 bases). V was pared by 5 bases and J by 2 bases, with 18 bases between. This CDR3 has 17 residues. Germline V gene data show CDR1 as MNHEY and CDR2 as SVGAGI. For the CDR3, the DNA is TGTGCCAGCAGTACTCTCTGGCTAGCTGATAACACCGGGGAGCTGTTTTTT. Translation gives CASSTLWLADNTGELFF.

The rearrangement uses TRBV19 and TRBJ2-7; D may be TRBD2 (5 bases). Trimming left V 3 bases short and J 2 bases short, with 14 bases between. CDR3 length: 15 amino acids. CDR1 and CDR2 (germline): LNHDA, SQIVND (reference sequence). The CDR3 bases are TGTGCCAGTAGTATCTCCCTGGGAGAACCCTACGAGCAGTACGTC. This translates into CASSISLGEPYEQYV.

This clonotype was seen only a few times. This chain links TRBV29-1 with TRBJ2-7; 7 positions match TRBD2. After removal of 7 bases from V and 2 bases from J, the junction contained 2 bases not matched to a gene. The CDR3 runs to 11 residues. Germline assignment: CDR1 SQVTM and CDR2 ANQGSEA. The CDR3: CSASGPYEQYF. For the CDR3, the DNA is TGCAGCGCTAGCGGCCCCTACGAGCAGTACTTC.

V and J are TRBV20-1 and TRBJ2-1, with D tentatively TRBD2 (6 bases). This CDR3 region has 16 residues. The germline gives CDR1 DFQATT, CDR2 SNEGSKA (reference sequence). Trimming stripped 5 bases from V and 1 base from J, with 18 bases between. The CDR3 DNA sequence: TGCAGTGCTTCCCCTAATCGGGGACTGTCCTACAATGAGCAGTTCTTC. This gives the protein CSASPNRGLSYNEQFF.

V is TRBV7-4 and J is TRBJ2-7; 8 bases map to TRBD2. Germline V gene lookup returns CDR1 SGHVT and CDR2 SQSDAQ. The CDR3 covers 15 residues. The trim removed 5 bases at V and 3 bases at J, leaving 9 bases unmatched. The chain's CDR3 is CASSPSSGPLYEQYF. The CDR3 region has the DNA TGTGCCAGCAGCCCCTCTAGCGGGCCCCTCTACGAGCAGTACTTC.

The gene calls are TRBV6-1 and TRBJ1-1; no definite D call. V lost 0 bases and J lost 5, with 13 bases in between. The CDR3 loop spans 15 amino acids. Germline assignment: CDR1 MNHNS and CDR2 SASEGT. CDR3 amino acids: CASSEAGIWVTEAFF. Written as DNA, the CDR3 is TGTGCCAGCAGTGAAGCCGGGATTTGGGTGACTGAAGCTTTCTTT.

Ten or more counts support this clonotype. The chain employs TRBV12-3 or TRBV12-4 and TRBJ2-1; tentatively, D is TRBD1 or TRBD2 (6 bases each). V shed 8 bases and J shed 7 bases, with 24 bases lying between them. The CDR3 is 16 residues long. CDR3: CASASRGGTGRNEQFF. In DNA, the CDR3 is TGTGCCAGCGCATCCCGAGGGGGGACGGGCAGGAATGAGCAGTTCTTC.

This clonotype has more than one count but fewer than ten. The chain has TRBV4-1 and TRBJ2-2; no clear D. This CDR3 has 17 residues. Trimming pared 1 base from V and 7 bases from J, leaving 19 bases between. Germline loops: CDR1 MGHRA, CDR2 YSYEKL. The CDR3 reads CASSQVPYDDASGELFF. CDR3 in DNA: TGCGCCAGCAGCCAAGTACCGTACGACGATGCCAGCGGGGAGCTGTTTTTT.

Turning to this clonotype: This could be a read error, since a much larger clone is one nucleotide away. The chain is built from TRBV4-1 and TRBJ2-7; the D gene is possibly TRBD2 (5 bases). The CDR3 runs to 16 residues. With 0 bases removed from V and 3 bases from J, the gap between germline ends came to 15 bases. CDR1 is MGHRA, CDR2 YSYEKL, per germline. The CDR3 nucleotides are TGCGCCAGCAGCCAAGAAATGATGGGAGAGCTCTACGAGCAGTACTTC. Protein sequence: CASSQEMMGELYEQYF.

This clonotype was detected a few times. The genes are TRBV12-3 or TRBV12-4 and TRBJ2-7; no clear D. There are 14 residues in the CDR3. The V end lost 6 bases, the J end lost 0 bases, and 12 bases lay between the germline ends. The CDR3 loop is CASSRLGSSYEQYF. In DNA form, the CDR3 reads TGTGCCAGCAGCCGCTTGGGCAGCTCCTACGAGCAGTACTTC.